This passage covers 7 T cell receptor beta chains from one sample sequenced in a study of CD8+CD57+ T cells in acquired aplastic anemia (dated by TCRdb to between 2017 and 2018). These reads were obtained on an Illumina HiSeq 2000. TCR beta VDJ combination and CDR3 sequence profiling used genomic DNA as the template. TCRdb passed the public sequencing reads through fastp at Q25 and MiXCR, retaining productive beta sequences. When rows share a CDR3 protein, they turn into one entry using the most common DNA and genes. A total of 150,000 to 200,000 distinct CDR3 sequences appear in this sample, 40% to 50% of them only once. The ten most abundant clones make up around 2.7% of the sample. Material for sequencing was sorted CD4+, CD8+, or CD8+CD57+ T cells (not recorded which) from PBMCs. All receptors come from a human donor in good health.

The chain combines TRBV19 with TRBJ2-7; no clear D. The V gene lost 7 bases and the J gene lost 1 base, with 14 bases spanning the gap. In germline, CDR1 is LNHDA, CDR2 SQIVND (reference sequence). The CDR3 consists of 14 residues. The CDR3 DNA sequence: TGTGCCAGTAAACTGGATCCGCCGTCCTACGAGCAGTACTTC. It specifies CASKLDPPSYEQYF.

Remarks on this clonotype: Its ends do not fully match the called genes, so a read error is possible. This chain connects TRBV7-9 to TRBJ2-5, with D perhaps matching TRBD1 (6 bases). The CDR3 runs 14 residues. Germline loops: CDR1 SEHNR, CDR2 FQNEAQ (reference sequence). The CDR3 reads CASSTTGSAETLYF. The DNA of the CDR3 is TGTGCCAGCAGCACTACAGGGTCAGCAGAGACCCTGTACTTC.

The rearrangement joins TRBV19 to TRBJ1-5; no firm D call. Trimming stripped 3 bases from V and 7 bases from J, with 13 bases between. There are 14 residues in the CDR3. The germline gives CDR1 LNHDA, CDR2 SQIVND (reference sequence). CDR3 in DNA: TGTGCCAGTAGTATGACTGGGCGAGACCAGCCCCAGCATTTT. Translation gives CASSMTGRDQPQHF.

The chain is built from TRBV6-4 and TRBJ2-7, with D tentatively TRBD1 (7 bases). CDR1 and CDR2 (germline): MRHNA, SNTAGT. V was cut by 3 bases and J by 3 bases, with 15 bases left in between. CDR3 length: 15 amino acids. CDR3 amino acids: CASSEEGASNYEQYF. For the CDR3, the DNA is TGTGCCAGCAGTGAGGAGGGGGCATCTAACTACGAGCAGTACTTC.

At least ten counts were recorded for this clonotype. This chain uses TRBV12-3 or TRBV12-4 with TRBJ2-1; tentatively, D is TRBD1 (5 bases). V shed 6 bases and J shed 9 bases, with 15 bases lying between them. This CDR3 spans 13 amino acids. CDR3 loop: CASSNTRAGEQFF. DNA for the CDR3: TGTGCCAGCAGCAATACCAGGGCCGGTGAGCAGTTCTTC.

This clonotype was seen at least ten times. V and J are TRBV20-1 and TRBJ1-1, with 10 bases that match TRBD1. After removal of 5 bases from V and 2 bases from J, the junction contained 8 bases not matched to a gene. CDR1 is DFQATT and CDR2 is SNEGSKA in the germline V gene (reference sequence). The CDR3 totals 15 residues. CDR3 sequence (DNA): TGCAGTGCTGGCCCCGGGACAGGGGTTAACACTGAAGCTTTCTTT. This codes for CSAGPGTGVNTEAFF.

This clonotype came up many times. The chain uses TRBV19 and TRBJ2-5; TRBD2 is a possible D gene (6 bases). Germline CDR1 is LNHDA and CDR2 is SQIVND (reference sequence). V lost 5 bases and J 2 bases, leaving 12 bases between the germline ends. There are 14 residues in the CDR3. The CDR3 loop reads CASSPGGYQETQYF. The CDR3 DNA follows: TGTGCCAGTAGTCCTGGGGGGTATCAAGAGACCCAGTACTTC.